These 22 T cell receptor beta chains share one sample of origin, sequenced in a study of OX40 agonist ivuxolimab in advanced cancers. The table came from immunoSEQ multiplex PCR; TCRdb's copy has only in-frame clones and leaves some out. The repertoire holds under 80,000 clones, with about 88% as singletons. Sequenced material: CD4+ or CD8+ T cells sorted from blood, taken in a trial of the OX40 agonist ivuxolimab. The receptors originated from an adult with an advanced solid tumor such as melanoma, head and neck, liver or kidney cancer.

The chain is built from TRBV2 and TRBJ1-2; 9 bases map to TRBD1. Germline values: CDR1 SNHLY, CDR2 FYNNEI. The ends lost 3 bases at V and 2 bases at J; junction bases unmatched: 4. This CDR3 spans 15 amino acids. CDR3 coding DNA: TGTGCCAGCAGTGACGCACAGGGGGCGAACTATGGCTACACCTTC. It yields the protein CASSDAQGANYGYTF.

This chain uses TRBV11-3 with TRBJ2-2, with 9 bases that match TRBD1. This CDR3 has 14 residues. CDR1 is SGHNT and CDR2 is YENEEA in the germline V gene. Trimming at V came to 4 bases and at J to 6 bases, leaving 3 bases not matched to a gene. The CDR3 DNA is TGTGCCAGCAGCTCACAGGGGGCGGCCGGGGAGCTGTTTTTT. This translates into CASSSQGAAGELFF.

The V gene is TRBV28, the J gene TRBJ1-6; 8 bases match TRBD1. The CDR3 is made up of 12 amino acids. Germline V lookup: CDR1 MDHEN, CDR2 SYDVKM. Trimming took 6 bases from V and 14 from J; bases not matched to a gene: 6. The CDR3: CASRGDRLALHF. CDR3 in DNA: TGTGCCAGCAGGGGGGACAGGCTTGCCCTCCACTTT.

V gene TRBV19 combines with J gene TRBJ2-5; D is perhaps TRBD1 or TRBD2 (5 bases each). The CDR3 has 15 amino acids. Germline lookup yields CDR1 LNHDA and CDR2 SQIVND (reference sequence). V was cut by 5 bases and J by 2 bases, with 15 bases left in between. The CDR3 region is CASSGGSKGQETQYF. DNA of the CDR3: TGTGCCAGTAGTGGGGGTAGTAAGGGGCAAGAGACCCAGTACTTC.

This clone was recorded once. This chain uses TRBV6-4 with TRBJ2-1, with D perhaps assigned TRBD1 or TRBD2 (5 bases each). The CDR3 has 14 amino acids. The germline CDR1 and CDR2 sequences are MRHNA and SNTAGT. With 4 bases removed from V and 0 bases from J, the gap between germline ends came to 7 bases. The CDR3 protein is CASSVGASYNEQFF. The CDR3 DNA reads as TGTGCCAGCAGTGTCGGGGCCTCCTACAATGAGCAGTTCTTC.

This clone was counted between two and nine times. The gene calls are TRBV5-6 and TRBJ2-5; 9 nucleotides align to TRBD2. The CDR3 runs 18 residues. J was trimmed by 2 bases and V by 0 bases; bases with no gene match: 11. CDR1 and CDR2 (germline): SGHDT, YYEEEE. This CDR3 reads CASSLEGGGSGGQETQYF. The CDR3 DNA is TGTGCCAGCAGCTTGGAGGGGGGGGGTAGCGGGGGTCAAGAGACCCAGTACTTC.

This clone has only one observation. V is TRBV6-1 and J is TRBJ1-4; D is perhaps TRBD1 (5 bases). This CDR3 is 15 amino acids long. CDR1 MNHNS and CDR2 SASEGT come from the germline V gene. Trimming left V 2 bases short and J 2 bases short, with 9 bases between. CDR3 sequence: CASSEPGRTNEKLFF. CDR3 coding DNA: TGTGCCAGCAGTGAACCGGGACGGACTAATGAAAAACTGTTTTTT.

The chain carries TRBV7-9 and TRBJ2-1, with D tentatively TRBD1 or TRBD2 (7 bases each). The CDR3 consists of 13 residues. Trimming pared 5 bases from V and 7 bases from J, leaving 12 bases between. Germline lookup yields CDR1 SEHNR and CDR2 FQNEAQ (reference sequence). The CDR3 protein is CASSAGGENEQFF. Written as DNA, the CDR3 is TGTGCCAGCAGCGCAGGGGGGGAGAATGAGCAGTTCTTC.

CDR3 region: CASSSEAGSTDTQYF. The CDR3 nucleotides are TGCGCCAGCAGCTCCGAAGCGGGAAGCACAGATACGCAGTATTTT. The chain joins TRBV5-1 to TRBJ2-3; 7 bases align to TRBD2. The germline V gene encodes CDR1 SGHRS and CDR2 YFSETQ. V lost 3 bases, J lost 0 bases, and 4 bases stayed unmatched. The CDR3 is 15 amino acids.

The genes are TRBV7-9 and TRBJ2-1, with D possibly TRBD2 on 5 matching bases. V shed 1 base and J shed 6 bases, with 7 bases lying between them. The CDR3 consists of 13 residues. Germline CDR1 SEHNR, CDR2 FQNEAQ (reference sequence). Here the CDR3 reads CASSLDTSNEQFF. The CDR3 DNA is TGTGCCAGCAGCTTAGACACTAGCAATGAGCAGTTCTTC.

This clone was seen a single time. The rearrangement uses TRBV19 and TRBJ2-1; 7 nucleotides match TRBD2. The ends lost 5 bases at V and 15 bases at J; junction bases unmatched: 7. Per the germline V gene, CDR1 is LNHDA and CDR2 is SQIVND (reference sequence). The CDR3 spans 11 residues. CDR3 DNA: TGTGCCAGTAGTGGACTAGGCGGGTTGTTCTTC. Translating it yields CASSGLGGLFF.

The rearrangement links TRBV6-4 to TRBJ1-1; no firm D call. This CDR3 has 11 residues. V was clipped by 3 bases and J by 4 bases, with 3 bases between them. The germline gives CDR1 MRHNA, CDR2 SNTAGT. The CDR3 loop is CASSECTEAFF. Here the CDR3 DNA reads TGTGCCAGCAGTGAGTGCACTGAAGCTTTCTTT.

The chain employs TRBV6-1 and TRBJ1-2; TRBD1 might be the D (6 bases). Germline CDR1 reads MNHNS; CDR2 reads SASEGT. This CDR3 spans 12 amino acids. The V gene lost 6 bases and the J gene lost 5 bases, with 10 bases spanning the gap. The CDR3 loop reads CASSRDTYGYTF. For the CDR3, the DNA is TGTGCCAGCAGCCGGGACACATATGGCTACACCTTC.

CDR3 sequence reads: CASTRADTQYF. In nucleotides, the CDR3 is TGTGCCAGCACCCGGGCAGATACGCAGTATTTT. The chain uses TRBV25-1 and TRBJ2-3; D is undetermined. Germline CDR1 MGHDK, CDR2 SYGVNS. V lost 7 bases and J lost 4, with 6 bases in between. CDR3 length: 11 residues.

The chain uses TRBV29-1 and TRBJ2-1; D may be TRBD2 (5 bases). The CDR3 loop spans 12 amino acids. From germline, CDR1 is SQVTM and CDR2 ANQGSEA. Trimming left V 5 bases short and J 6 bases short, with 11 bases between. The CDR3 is CSVLWRSNEQFF. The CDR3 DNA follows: TGCAGCGTTTTATGGAGGAGCAATGAGCAGTTCTTC.

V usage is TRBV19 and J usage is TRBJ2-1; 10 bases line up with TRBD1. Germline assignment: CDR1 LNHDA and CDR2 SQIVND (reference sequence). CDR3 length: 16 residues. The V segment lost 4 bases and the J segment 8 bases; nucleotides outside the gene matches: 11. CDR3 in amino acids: CASSTRPGQGFDEQFF. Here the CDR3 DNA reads TGTGCCAGTAGTACCAGACCGGGACAGGGGTTCGATGAGCAGTTCTTC.

The CDR3 is CASSLRISEAFF. The CDR3 DNA is TGTGCCAGCAGCTTGCGGATCTCTGAAGCTTTCTTT. The genes are TRBV7-2 and TRBJ1-1; no clear D. V lost 3 bases and J lost 6, with 8 bases in between. The CDR3 totals 12 residues. Germline CDR1 and CDR2: SGHTA and FQGNSA.

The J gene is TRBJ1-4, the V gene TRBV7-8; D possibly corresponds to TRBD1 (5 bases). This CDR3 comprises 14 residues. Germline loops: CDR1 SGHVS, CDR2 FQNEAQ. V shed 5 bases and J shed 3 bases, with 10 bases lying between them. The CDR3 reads CASSRGGANEKLFF. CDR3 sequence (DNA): TGTGCCAGCAGCCGTGGAGGGGCTAATGAAAAACTGTTTTTT.

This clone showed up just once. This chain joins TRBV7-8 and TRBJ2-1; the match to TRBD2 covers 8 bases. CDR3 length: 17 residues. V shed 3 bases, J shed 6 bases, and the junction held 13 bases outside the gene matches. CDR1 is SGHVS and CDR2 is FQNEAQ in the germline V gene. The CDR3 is CASSFRPPGLGSNEQFF. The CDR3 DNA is TGTGCCAGCAGCTTCCGGCCCCCGGGACTAGGATCCAATGAGCAGTTCTTC.

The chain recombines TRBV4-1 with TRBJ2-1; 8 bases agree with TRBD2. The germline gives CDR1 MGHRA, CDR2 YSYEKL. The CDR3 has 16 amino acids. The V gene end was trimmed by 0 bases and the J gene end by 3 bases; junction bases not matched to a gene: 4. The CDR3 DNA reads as TGCGCCAGCAGCCAAGATCCAGCGGGGGACTACAATGAGCAGTTCTTC. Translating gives CASSQDPAGDYNEQFF.

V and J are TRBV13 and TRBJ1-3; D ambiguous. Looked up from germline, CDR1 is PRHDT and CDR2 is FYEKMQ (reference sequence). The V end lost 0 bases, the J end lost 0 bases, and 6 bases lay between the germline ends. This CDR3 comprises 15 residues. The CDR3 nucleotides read TGTGCCAGCAGCTTAGGCCGTAACTCTGGAAACACCATATATTTT. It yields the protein CASSLGRNSGNTIYF.

CDR3 amino acids: CSARVQETQYF. The CDR3 region has the DNA TGCAGTGCTAGAGTACAAGAGACCCAGTACTTC. The V call is TRBV20-1, the J call TRBJ2-5; D gene uncertain. The CDR3 runs to 11 residues. Trimming shortened V by 1 base and J by 2 bases, and 2 bases separated the two germline ends. The V gene's germline CDR1 is DFQATT and CDR2 SNEGSKA (reference sequence).